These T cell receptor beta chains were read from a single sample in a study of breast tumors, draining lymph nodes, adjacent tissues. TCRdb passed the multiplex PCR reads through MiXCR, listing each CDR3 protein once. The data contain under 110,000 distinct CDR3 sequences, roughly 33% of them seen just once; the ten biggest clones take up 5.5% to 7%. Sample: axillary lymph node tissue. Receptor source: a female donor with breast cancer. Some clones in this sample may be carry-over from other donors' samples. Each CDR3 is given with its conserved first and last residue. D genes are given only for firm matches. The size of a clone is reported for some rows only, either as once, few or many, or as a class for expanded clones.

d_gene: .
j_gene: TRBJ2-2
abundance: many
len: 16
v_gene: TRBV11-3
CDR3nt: TGTGCCAGCAGCTTAGCGACCAGGGGAGAGACCGGGGAGCTGTTTTTT
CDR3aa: CASSLATRGETGELFF

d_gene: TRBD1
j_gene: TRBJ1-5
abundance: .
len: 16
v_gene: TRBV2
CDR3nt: TGTGCCAGCAGCTTACAGGGGGCCGGTAGCAATCAGCCCCAGCATTTT
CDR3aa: CASSLQGAGSNQPQHF

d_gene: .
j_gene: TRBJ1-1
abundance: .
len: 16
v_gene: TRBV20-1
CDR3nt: TGCAGTGCTCTTCTCCAGGCAGGGGCAATCACGGGTGAAGCTTTCTTT
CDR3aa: CSALLQAGAITGEAFF

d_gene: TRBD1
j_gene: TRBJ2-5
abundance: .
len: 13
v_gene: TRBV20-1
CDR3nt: TGCAGTGCTAGCAAGGACAGGGGAGAGACCCAGTACTTC
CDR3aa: CSASKDRGETQYF

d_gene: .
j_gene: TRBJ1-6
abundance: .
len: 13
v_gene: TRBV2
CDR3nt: TGTGCCAGCACCAGAGCGCGGAATTCACCCCTCCACTTT
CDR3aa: CASTRARNSPLHF

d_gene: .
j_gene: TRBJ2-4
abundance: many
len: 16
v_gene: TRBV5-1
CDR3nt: TGCGCCAGCAGCTTGGTACGGGGTGGGGAGAGAAACATTCAGTACTTC
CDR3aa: CASSLVRGGERNIQYF

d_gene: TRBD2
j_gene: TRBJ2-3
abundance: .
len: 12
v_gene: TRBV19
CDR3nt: TGTGCCAGCGGGGGGGCGGTAGATACGCAGTATTTT
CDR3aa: CASGGAVDTQYF

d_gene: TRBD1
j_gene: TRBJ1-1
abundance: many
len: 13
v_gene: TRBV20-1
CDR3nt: TGCAGTGCTAGAGACAGGGGGAATACTGAAGCTTTCTTT
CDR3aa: CSARDRGNTEAFF

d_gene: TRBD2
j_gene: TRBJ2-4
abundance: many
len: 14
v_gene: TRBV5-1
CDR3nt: TGCGCCAGCAGCCCTTCGTGGGGGGGTTCAGTTCAGTACTTC
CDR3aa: CASSPSWGGSVQYF

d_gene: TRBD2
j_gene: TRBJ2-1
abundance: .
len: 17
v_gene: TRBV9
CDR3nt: TGTGCCAGCAGCGAGGGGACTAGAGGAGTAGTGTGGAATGAGCAGTTCTTC
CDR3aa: CASSEGTRGVVWNEQFF

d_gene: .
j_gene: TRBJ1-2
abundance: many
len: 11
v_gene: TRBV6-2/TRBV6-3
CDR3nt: TGTGCCAGCAGTCACGGGGCGAGCTACACCTTC
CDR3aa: CASSHGASYTF

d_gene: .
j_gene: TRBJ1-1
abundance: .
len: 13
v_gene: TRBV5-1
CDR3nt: TGCGCCAGCAGCTCCGGGACCCAACATGAAGCTTTCTTT
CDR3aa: CASSSGTQHEAFF

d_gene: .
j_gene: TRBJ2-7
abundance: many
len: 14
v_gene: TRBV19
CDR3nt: TGTGCCAGTAGTATAGTCCACAGCTCCTACGAGCAGTACTTC
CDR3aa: CASSIVHSSYEQYF

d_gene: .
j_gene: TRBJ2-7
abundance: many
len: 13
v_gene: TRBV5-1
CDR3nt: TGCGCCAGCAGCTTGACAGACTCCTACGAGCAGTACTTC
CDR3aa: CASSLTDSYEQYF

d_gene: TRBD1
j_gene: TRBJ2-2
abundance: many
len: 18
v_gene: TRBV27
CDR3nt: TGTGCCAGCAGTCCCCCGGACAGGGTCGGGTGGGACACCGGGGAGCTGTTTTTT
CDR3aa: CASSPPDRVGWDTGELFF

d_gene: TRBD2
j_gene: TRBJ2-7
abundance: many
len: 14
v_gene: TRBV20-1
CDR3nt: TGCAGTGCTAGAGGATTAGCGGGAGCTTCCGAGCAGTACTTC
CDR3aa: CSARGLAGASEQYF

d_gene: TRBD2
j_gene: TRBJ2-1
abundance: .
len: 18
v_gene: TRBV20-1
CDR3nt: TGCAGTGCTAGAGATCTGGTGCGAACTAGCGGGAGCTACAATGAGCAGTTCTTC
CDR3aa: CSARDLVRTSGSYNEQFF

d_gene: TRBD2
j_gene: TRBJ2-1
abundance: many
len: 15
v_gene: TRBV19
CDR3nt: TGTGCCAGTAGTTGGGGACTAGCGGATTACAATGAGCAGTTCTTC
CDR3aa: CASSWGLADYNEQFF

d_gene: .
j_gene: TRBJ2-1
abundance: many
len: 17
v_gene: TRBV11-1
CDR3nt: TGTGCCAGCAGCTTAGCAGACTTCCCCTCGGGGTACAATGAGCAGTTCTTC
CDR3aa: CASSLADFPSGYNEQFF

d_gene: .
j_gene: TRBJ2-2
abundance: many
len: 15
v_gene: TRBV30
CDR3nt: TGTGCCTGGATCATTGGTCAGGGTACCACCGGGGAGCTGTTTTTT
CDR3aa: CAWIIGQGTTGELFF

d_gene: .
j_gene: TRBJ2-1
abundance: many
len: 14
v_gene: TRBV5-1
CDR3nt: TGCGCCAGCAGCTCCCCCTGGGGGGCCAATGAGCAGTTCTTC
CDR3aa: CASSSPWGANEQFF

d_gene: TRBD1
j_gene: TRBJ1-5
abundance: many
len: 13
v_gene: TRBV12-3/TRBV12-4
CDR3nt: TGTGCCAGCACAGGACAGGTCAATCAGCCCCAGCATTTT
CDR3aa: CASTGQVNQPQHF

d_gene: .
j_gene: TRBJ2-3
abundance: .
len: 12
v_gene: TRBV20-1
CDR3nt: TGCAGTGCTTCACGGGGGACAGATACGCAGTATTTT
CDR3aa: CSASRGTDTQYF

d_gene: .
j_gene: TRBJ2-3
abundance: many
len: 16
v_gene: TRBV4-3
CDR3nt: TGCGCCAGCAGCCAAGATACGAGCCCTAGCACAGATACGCAGTATTTT
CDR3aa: CASSQDTSPSTDTQYF

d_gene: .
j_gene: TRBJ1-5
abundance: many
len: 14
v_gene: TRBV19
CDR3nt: TGTGCCAGTAGTTGGGTGGGGGTAGGGCAGCCCCAGCATTTT
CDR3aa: CASSWVGVGQPQHF

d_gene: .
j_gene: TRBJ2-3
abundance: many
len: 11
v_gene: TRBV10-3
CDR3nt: TGTGCCTCCCACAGCACAGATACGCAGTATTTT
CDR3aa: CASHSTDTQYF

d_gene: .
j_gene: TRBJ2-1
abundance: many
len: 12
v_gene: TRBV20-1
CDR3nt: TGCAGTGCATCGGACGCGGACAATGAGCAGTTCTTC
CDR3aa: CSASDADNEQFF

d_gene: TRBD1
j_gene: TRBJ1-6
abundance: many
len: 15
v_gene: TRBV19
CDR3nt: TGTGCCAGTAGTACCGGACAGGGATTAAACTCACCCCTCCACTTT
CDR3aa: CASSTGQGLNSPLHF

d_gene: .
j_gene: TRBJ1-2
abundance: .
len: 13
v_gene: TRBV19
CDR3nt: TGTGCCAGTAGCTGGACAGACAACTATGGCTACATCTTC
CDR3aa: CASSWTDNYGYIF

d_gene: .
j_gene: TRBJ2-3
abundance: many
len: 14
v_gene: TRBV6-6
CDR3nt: TGTGCCAGCAGTTACTCATCAGGGGCAGATACGCAGTATTTT
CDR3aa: CASSYSSGADTQYF

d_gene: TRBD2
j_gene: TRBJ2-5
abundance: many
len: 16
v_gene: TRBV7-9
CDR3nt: TGTGCCAGCAGCTTCAGGCGGGGCGGGGGACAAGAGACCCAGTACTTC
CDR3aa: CASSFRRGGGQETQYF

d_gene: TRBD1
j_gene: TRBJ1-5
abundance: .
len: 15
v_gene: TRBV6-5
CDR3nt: TGTGCCAGCAGTCCCAAGACAGGGGGGAATCAGCCCCAGCATTTT
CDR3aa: CASSPKTGGNQPQHF

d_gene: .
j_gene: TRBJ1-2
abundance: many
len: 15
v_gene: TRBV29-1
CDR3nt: TGCAGCGTTGAAAGGACTATAAACCCTAACTATGGCTACACCTTC
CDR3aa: CSVERTINPNYGYTF

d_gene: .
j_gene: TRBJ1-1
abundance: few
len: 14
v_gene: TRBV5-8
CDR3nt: TGTGCCAGCAGCCCTCGGACACCGAACACTGAAGCTTTCTTT
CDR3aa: CASSPRTPNTEAFF

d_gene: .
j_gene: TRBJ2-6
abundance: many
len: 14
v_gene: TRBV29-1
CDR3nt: TGCAGCGTCCAAGGGGGCTCTGGGGCCAACGTCCTGACTTTC
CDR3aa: CSVQGGSGANVLTF

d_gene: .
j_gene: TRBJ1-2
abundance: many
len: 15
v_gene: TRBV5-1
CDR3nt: TGCGCCAGCAGCTTGAAGGGGTTTTATGGCTATGGCTACACCTTC
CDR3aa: CASSLKGFYGYGYTF

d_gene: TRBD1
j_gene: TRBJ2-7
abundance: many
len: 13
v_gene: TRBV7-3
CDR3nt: TGTGCCAGCAGCTCCGGGACAGTCGGCGAGCAGTACTTC
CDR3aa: CASSSGTVGEQYF

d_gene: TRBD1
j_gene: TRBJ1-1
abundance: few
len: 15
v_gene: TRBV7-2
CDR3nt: TGTGCCAGCAGCGCGGACAGGCTCATGAACACTGAAGCTTTCTTT
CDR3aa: CASSADRLMNTEAFF

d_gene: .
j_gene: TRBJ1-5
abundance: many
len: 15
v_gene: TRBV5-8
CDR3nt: TGTGCCAGCAGCCGGCCATCCGGGTTCGGTCAGCCCCAGCATTTT
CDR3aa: CASSRPSGFGQPQHF

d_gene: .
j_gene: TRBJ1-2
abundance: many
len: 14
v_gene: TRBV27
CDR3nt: TGTGCCAGCAGTTTATTTCAGGGCGGGGATGGCTACACCTTC
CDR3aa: CASSLFQGGDGYTF

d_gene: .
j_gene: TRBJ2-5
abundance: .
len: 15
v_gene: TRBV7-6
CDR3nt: TGTGCCAGCAAACCCCGCCCAGGATGCCAAGAGACCCAGCACTTC
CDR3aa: CASKPRPGCQETQHF